One and the same sample provided the 18 T cell receptor beta chains below, sequenced in a study of T cell repertoires in cytomegalovirus infection. TCRdb reanalysed the reads using MiXCR and keeps one entry per CDR3 protein. This table has 900,000 to 950,000 distinct CDR3 sequences, 31% appearing once. These receptors have no identified antigens. The sample was cultured CD8+ T cells from PBMCs, taken from culture after CMV antigen stimulation. The receptors shown here come from a human donor in good health (CMV status not recorded). Some clones in this sample may be carry-over from other donors' samples.

This sequence joins TRBV6-2 or TRBV6-3 and TRBJ2-1; unclear D gene. V was clipped by 7 bases and J by 7 bases, with 23 bases between them. Germline V CDR1 and CDR2: MNHEY, SVGEGT. The CDR3 runs to 16 residues. CDR3 sequence reads: CASTFHPSAVGNEQFF. The CDR3 nucleotides are TGTGCCAGCACTTTCCACCCGAGTGCGGTGGGAAATGAGCAGTTCTTC.

A single count supports this clonotype. J is TRBJ1-1 and V is TRBV15, with D uncertain. Trimming took off 8 bases at V and 0 bases at J, with 16 bases between the two ends. The CDR3 runs to 15 residues. Germline CDR1 LNHNV, CDR2 YYDKDF (reference sequence). This chain's CDR3 is CATAGYPLVNTEAFF. As DNA, the CDR3 is TGTGCCACCGCGGGCTATCCTCTGGTGAACACTGAAGCTTTCTTT.

The chain combines TRBV5-1 with TRBJ2-3; 8 nucleotides match TRBD1. V shed 4 bases and J 4 bases; nucleotides not matched to a gene: 11. CDR1 and CDR2 (germline): SGHRS, YFSETQ. The CDR3 is made up of 16 amino acids. CDR3 amino acids: CASSIYGQGPPDTQYF. The CDR3, as DNA: TGCGCCAGCAGCATTTACGGACAGGGCCCCCCAGATACGCAGTATTTT.

J is TRBJ2-3 and V is TRBV12-3 or TRBV12-4, with D possibly being TRBD2 (7 bases). The CDR3 runs to 15 residues. Trimming removed 6 bases at V and 1 base at J, with 14 bases between. In DNA form, the CDR3 reads TGTGCCAGCAGGTTACGGGGGGCCCGCACAGATACGCAGTATTTT. This codes for CASRLRGARTDTQYF.

The chain links TRBV12-3 or TRBV12-4 to TRBJ2-7; 7 nucleotides agree with TRBD2. The J segment lost 0 bases and the V segment lost 2 bases, leaving 4 bases of the junction unmatched. The CDR3 spans 15 residues. CDR3 amino acids: CASSLKGGGSYEQYF. The CDR3 coding sequence is TGTGCCAGCAGTTTAAAGGGCGGGGGCTCCTACGAGCAGTACTTC.

This clonotype was seen only once. At one end, the junction sequence differs from germline, possibly due to a read error. The CDR3 loop is CTSSLVAGGSSPPNYIQYF. The CDR3 DNA reads as TGTACCAGCAGCTTAGTGGCGGGCGGCTCTTCTCCCCCAAATTACATTCAGTACTTC. The V and J genes are TRBV7-8 and TRBJ2-4; tentative D call: TRBD2 (5 bases). Germline CDR1 and CDR2: SGHVS and FQNEAQ. This CDR3 is 19 amino acids long.

This clonotype has only one observation. The V gene is TRBV25-1, the J gene TRBJ1-5; the D gene is possibly TRBD1 (5 bases). Germline CDR1 MGHDK, CDR2 SYGVNS. This CDR3 spans 13 amino acids. Trimming stripped 2 bases from V and 6 bases from J, with 8 bases between. As DNA, the CDR3 is TGTGCCAGCAGTGAAGCAGGGTTTCAGCCCCAGCATTTT. Its protein product is CASSEAGFQPQHF.

V gene TRBV12-3 or TRBV12-4 combines with J gene TRBJ2-7, with D hard to call. The CDR3 extends over 12 amino acids. Trimming cost V 3 bases and J 9 bases, with 12 bases left between them. CDR3 loop: CASSFLGSGQYF. CDR3 coding DNA: TGTGCCAGCAGTTTTTTAGGTTCCGGGCAGTACTTC.

The chain couples TRBV7-9 to TRBJ1-2; weak D call: TRBD1 (6 bases). With 5 bases removed from V and 8 bases from J, the gap between germline ends came to 12 bases. Germline CDR1 and CDR2: SEHNR and FQNEAQ (reference sequence). The CDR3 is 12 amino acids. The CDR3 protein is CASSPRGQGYTF. The CDR3, as DNA: TGTGCCAGCAGCCCCAGGGGTCAGGGCTACACCTTC.

This clonotype has at least ten counts. This chain links TRBV7-8 with TRBJ2-3; 12 bases agree with TRBD1. The germline gives CDR1 SGHVS, CDR2 FQNEAQ. J was trimmed by 7 bases and V by 3 bases; bases with no gene match: 11. The CDR3 length is 17 residues. The CDR3 protein is CASSLHRDRGPEYTQYF. CDR3 in DNA: TGTGCCAGCAGCTTGCACCGGGACAGGGGGCCTGAGTATACGCAGTATTTT.

This clonotype was detected a few times. The chain recombines TRBV10-3 with TRBJ1-5; 8 nucleotides line up with TRBD1. Unmatched junction bases numbered 9, after V lost 6 bases and J lost 5 bases. The CDR3 is made up of 15 amino acids. Looked up from germline, CDR1 is ENHRY and CDR2 is SYGVKD. This CDR3 reads CAISSGTGPDQPQHF. The CDR3 nucleotides are TGTGCCATCAGCTCCGGGACAGGTCCAGATCAGCCCCAGCATTTT.

On this clonotype: Just one base apart from a much larger clone, this may be a read error. This chain links TRBV12-3 or TRBV12-4 with TRBJ2-1; D tentatively reads TRBD1 or TRBD2 (5 bases each). There are 16 residues in the CDR3. This CDR3 reads CVSSPGTSSLVGEQFF. The DNA of the CDR3 is TGTGTCAGCAGTCCCGGGACCAGCAGTCTGGTAGGCGAGCAGTTCTTC.

A few counts support this clonotype. This chain links TRBV24-1 with TRBJ2-1, with 8 bases fitting TRBD2. V was pared by 0 bases and J by 7 bases, with 19 bases of the junction left unmatched. The CDR3 loop spans 20 amino acids. From germline, CDR1 is KGHDR and CDR2 SFDVKD. DNA of the CDR3: TGTGCCACCAGTGATTTGCTCCCGCTGAAACGGGGGGGCCGTTGGAATGAGCAGTTCTTC. Translated: CATSDLLPLKRGGRWNEQFF.

This clonotype was picked up a small number of times. The rearrangement links TRBV28 to TRBJ2-1; TRBD1 agrees at 7 bases. The V gene's germline CDR1 is MDHEN and CDR2 SYDVKM. Losses at the gene ends were 5 bases for V and 5 bases for J; bases not matched to a gene: 6. The CDR3 runs to 14 residues. DNA of the CDR3: TGTGCCAGCAGTCCGACAGGGTCCCACAATGAGCAGTTCTTC. Encoded protein: CASSPTGSHNEQFF.

The chain employs TRBV4-3 and TRBJ2-3; unclear D gene. There are 13 residues in the CDR3. The germline V and J ends were trimmed by 3 bases and 2 bases, with 6 bases remaining between them. From germline, CDR1 is LGHNA and CDR2 YSLEER. DNA for the CDR3: TGCGCCAGCAGCCAGTCAGCCACAGATACGCAGTATTTT. Translation gives CASSQSATDTQYF.

V and J are TRBV4-1 and TRBJ1-1, with 7 bases lining up with TRBD1. V shed 2 bases and J 4 bases; nucleotides not matched to a gene: 4. CDR1 and CDR2 (germline): MGHRA, YSYEKL. The CDR3 runs 14 residues. The CDR3 DNA reads as TGCGCCAGCAGCCAACGAGGGGGCATCACTGAAGCTTTCTTT. It specifies CASSQRGGITEAFF.

The chain has TRBV7-8 and TRBJ1-2; D unclear. CDR3 length: 17 amino acids. The V gene lost 2 bases and the J gene lost 1 base, with 17 bases spanning the gap. CDR1 and CDR2 (germline): SGHVS, FQNEAQ. The CDR3 loop is CASSLRVSLSRNYGYTF. As DNA, the CDR3 is TGTGCCAGCAGCTTAAGGGTCAGCCTAAGTCGTAACTATGGCTACACCTTC. The complete variable domain, with remaining parts taken from reference TRBV7-8 and TRBJ1-2, reads GAGVSQSPRYKVAKRGQDVALRCDPISGHVSLFWYQQALGQGPEFLTYFQNEAQLDKSGLPSDRFFAERPEGSVSTLKIQRTQQEDSAVYLCASSLRVSLSRNYGYTFGSGTRLTVV.

As for this clonotype: A much larger clonotype is one base distant, so this may be a read error. The J gene is TRBJ1-5, the V gene TRBV7-2; D remains unclear. The better agreement between TRBJ2-3 and the DNA end casts doubt on the J call. The germline gives CDR1 SGHTA, CDR2 FQGNSA. The CDR3 is 15 residues long. CDR3 in amino acids: CASSLEGFGNQPQYF. The CDR3 DNA follows: TGTGCCAGCAGCTTAGAGGGTTTTGGGAATCAGCCCCAGTATTTT.